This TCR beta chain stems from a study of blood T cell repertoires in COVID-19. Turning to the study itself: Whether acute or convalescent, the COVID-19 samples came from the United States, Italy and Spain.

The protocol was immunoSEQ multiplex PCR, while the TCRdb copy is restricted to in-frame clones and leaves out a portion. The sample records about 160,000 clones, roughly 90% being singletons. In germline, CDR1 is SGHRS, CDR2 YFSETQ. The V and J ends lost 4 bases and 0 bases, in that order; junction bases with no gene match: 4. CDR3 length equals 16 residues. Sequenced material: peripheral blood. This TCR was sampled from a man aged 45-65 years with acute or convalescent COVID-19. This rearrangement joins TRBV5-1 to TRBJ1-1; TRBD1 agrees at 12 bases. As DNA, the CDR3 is TGCGCCAGCAGCGGGGACAGGGGGCGAGTGAACACTGAAGCTTTCTTT. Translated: CASSGDRGRVNTEAFF.